This T cell receptor beta chain was recovered during a study of T cell repertoires in cytomegalovirus infection. MiXCR was run by TCRdb on the reads, yielding one entry per CDR3 protein. The sample holds approximately 730,000 distinct CDR3 sequences, approximately 32% seen once. This clonotype was seen only a few times. Its antigen is unknown. J was trimmed by 0 bases and V by 6 bases; bases with no gene match: 7. CDR3 length: 18 amino acids. The germline V gene has CDR1 MNHEY and CDR2 SVGEGT. The rearrangement links TRBV6-2 or TRBV6-3 to TRBJ2-1; 14 positions agree with TRBD2. The sequences come from cultured CD8+ T cells from PBMCs, collected from culture after CMV antigen stimulation. The origin of this receptor is a human donor in good health (CMV status not recorded). Some clones in this sample may be carry-over from other donors' samples. CDR3 loop: CASSSPTSGGASYNEQFF. The DNA for the CDR3 is TGTGCCAGCAGCTCTCCGACTAGCGGGGGGGCCTCCTACAATGAGCAGTTCTTC.